The 26 T cell receptor beta chains presented below share a single source sample, sequenced in a study of blood T cells in healthy people across ages. With a J-beta primer mix and a sample-barcoded 5' primer, a second PCR ran 7 to 11 cycles. TCRdb used MiXCR to reprocess the 5' RACE reads, holding one entry per CDR3 protein. The sample records under 750,000 distinct CDR3 sequences, less than 60% being singletons. Sequenced input: blood. The source is a man older than 75 in good health.

The chain combines TRBV5-1 with TRBJ2-7, with 10 nucleotides matching TRBD2. The CDR3 consists of 15 residues. From germline, CDR1 is SGHRS and CDR2 YFSETQ. V was pared by 4 bases and J by 0 bases, with 4 bases of the junction left unmatched. CDR3 amino acids: CASSGGTSASYEQYF. The CDR3, as DNA: TGCGCCAGCAGCGGGGGGACTAGCGCCTCCTACGAGCAGTACTTC.

The J gene is TRBJ1-4, the V gene TRBV4-3; D remains unclear. The germline gives CDR1 LGHNA, CDR2 YSLEER. V dropped 0 bases and J dropped 4 bases, with 3 bases sitting between them. This CDR3 has 13 residues. DNA of the CDR3: TGCGCCAGCAGCCAAGATGGTAATGAAAAACTGTTTTTT. Its protein is CASSQDGNEKLFF.

The rearrangement joins TRBV4-1 to TRBJ1-2, with D possibly matching TRBD1 (6 bases). The CDR3 is 15 residues long. Per the germline V gene, CDR1 is MGHRA and CDR2 is YSYEKL. Trimming cost V 0 bases and J 3 bases, with 11 bases left between them. The CDR3 DNA reads as TGCGCCAGCAGCCAAGATGGGGACATCTACTATGGCTACACCTTC. Encoded protein: CASSQDGDIYYGYTF.

This clonotype was detected a few times. The rearrangement links TRBV7-9 to TRBJ1-6; 7 bases align to TRBD1. J gave up 10 bases and V 6 bases, and 6 bases lay outside the gene matches. The CDR3 has 13 residues. Germline-derived CDR1 and CDR2 are SEHNR and FQNEAQ (reference sequence). In DNA form, the CDR3 reads TGTGCCAGCAGTACAACAGGGGACTCACCCCTCCACTTT. Encoded protein: CASSTTGDSPLHF.

The CDR3 DNA reads as TGTGCTAGTGGTTTGGCCCTCCAGGGAGGGGTCTACAATGAGCAGTTCTTC. Translating it yields CASGLALQGGVYNEQFF. The rearrangement uses TRBV12-5 and TRBJ2-1; 7 bases map to TRBD2. CDR1 LGHNT and CDR2 FRNRAP come from the germline V gene. V was pared by 1 base and J by 3 bases, with 9 bases of the junction left unmatched. The CDR3 is 17 residues long.

This clonotype was seen at least ten times. The rearrangement joins TRBV7-2 to TRBJ2-5; D not resolved. Germline V gene lookup returns CDR1 SGHTA and CDR2 FQGNSA. Between the trimmed V and J ends, which lost 5 bases and 7 bases, there was a span of 8 bases. This CDR3 has 11 amino acids. The CDR3 DNA sequence: TGTGCCAGCAGCCTTTCTCGGACCCAGTACTTC. It translates to CASSLSRTQYF.

Only a few counts were recorded for this clonotype. This chain connects TRBV20-1 to TRBJ1-5, with 8 nucleotides matching TRBD1. The CDR3 extends over 13 amino acids. The junction had 4 bases not matched to a gene; V was cut back by 6 bases and J by 3 bases. Per germline, CDR1 DFQATT and CDR2 SNEGSKA (reference sequence). Here the CDR3 reads CSARDRPNQPQHF. Here the CDR3 DNA reads TGCAGTGCGAGGGACAGGCCCAATCAGCCCCAGCATTTT.

The chain is built from TRBV10-3 and TRBJ2-3; TRBD1 matches at 7 bases. There are 15 residues in the CDR3. The V gene's germline CDR1 is ENHRY and CDR2 SYGVKD. The V segment lost 10 bases and the J segment 2 bases; nucleotides outside the gene matches: 12. The CDR3 loop reads CANSRGGVDTDTQYF. CDR3 sequence (DNA): TGTGCCAACTCTCGAGGGGGCGTTGACACAGATACGCAGTATTTT.

The chain is built from TRBV9 and TRBJ2-3; 14 positions agree with TRBD2. CDR1 SGDLS and CDR2 YYNGEE come from the germline V gene. The ends lost 2 bases at V and 1 base at J; junction bases unmatched: 6. This CDR3 comprises 18 residues. CDR3 sequence (DNA): TGTGCCAGCAGCGTCGGACTAGCGGGGGGTGCAGGCACAGATACGCAGTATTTT. It translates to CASSVGLAGGAGTDTQYF.

The rearrangement joins TRBV10-1 to TRBJ2-2, with D possibly TRBD2 on 6 matching bases. This CDR3 is 14 amino acids long. Trimming took 7 bases from V and 5 from J, leaving 14 bases between them. Germline V gene data show CDR1 as WNHNN and CDR2 as SYGVQD (reference sequence). DNA of the CDR3: TGCGCCAGCAACCCGGGGACTGGGACCGGGGAGCTGTTTTTT. It is translated as CASNPGTGTGELFF.

A remark on this clonotype: Compared with germline, one end of the junction differs, possibly owing to a read error. This chain joins TRBV20-1 and TRBJ1-2; TRBD1 might be the D (6 bases). Looked up from germline, CDR1 is DFQATT and CDR2 is SNEGSKA (reference sequence). CDR3 size: 14 residues. The CDR3 DNA sequence: TGCAGTGCTAGCCGTGGACAGACTAACTATAGCTACACCTTC. Translation gives CSASRGQTNYSYTF.

This sequence joins TRBV5-1 and TRBJ2-3, with TRBD2 matching over 9 bases. This CDR3 is 16 amino acids long. CDR1 is SGHRS and CDR2 is YFSETQ in the germline V gene. The trim removed 1 base at V and 5 bases at J, leaving 8 bases unmatched. CDR3 in DNA: TGCGCCAGCAGCTTGCTCAGCGGGAGGTCCGGAGATACGCAGTATTTT. Translated: CASSLLSGRSGDTQYF.

The chain uses TRBV20-1 and TRBJ2-5, with 8 bases identical to TRBD2. The J call is uncertain, as TRBJ2-7 better fits the DNA end. CDR1 and CDR2 from the germline V gene are DFQATT and SNEGSKA (reference sequence). The CDR3 covers 11 residues. The DNA for the CDR3 is TGCAGTGCTGGCGGGACTAGCGAGCAGTACTTC. Translating gives CSAGGTSEQYF.

This clonotype occurred a few times. This chain links TRBV6-2 or TRBV6-3 with TRBJ2-4, with 7 bases identical to TRBD2. The CDR3 contains 17 residues. Germline loops: CDR1 MNHEY, CDR2 SVGEGT. V shed 2 bases, J shed 6 bases, and the junction held 13 bases outside the gene matches. This CDR3 reads CASSYHQGAGVLNIQYF. Written as DNA, the CDR3 is TGTGCCAGCAGTTACCACCAGGGTGCGGGAGTCTTAAACATTCAGTACTTC.

This clonotype was seen a handful of times. The chain joins TRBV7-2 to TRBJ1-1; TRBD1 matches 9 bases. The V and J ends lost 4 bases and 4 bases, in that order; junction bases with no gene match: 4. Germline V CDR1 and CDR2: SGHTA, FQGNSA. This CDR3 contains 14 residues. The CDR3 protein is CASSSTGGRTEAFF. The CDR3 bases are TGTGCCAGCAGCTCGACAGGGGGACGCACTGAAGCTTTCTTT.

The V and J genes are TRBV7-8 and TRBJ2-7; D unclear. V lost 1 base and J lost 2, with 12 bases in between. Germline V gene sequence: CDR1 SGHVS, CDR2 FQNEAQ. This CDR3 has 15 amino acids. The CDR3 loop reads CASSLGRNLPYEQYF. DNA of the CDR3: TGTGCCAGCAGCTTAGGGAGAAACCTCCCCTACGAGCAGTACTTC.

About this clonotype itself: Given a much more abundant clone one base away, this may be a read error. V usage is TRBV6-5 and J usage is TRBJ1-5, with 7 positions matching TRBD1. V lost 6 bases, J lost 5 bases, and 10 bases stayed unmatched. This CDR3 is 15 amino acids long. Germline CDR1 and CDR2: MNHEY and SVGAGI. CDR3 loop: CASRTGTESDQPQHF. The CDR3 DNA sequence: TGTGCCAGCAGAACCGGGACAGAAAGCGATCAGCCCCAGCATTTT.

This rearrangement joins TRBV7-9 to TRBJ1-2, with D perhaps matching TRBD1 (5 bases). Per germline, CDR1 SEHNR and CDR2 FQNEAQ (reference sequence). V was cut by 2 bases and J by 2 bases, with 12 bases left in between. This CDR3 spans 15 amino acids. Here the CDR3 reads CASSLMTAKNYGYTF. DNA of the CDR3: TGTGCCAGCAGCTTAATGACAGCGAAAAACTATGGCTACACCTTC.

This clonotype was observed at least ten times. CDR3 protein: CASSSPSGGTRPYEQYF. The CDR3 DNA reads TGTGCCAGCAGTTCCCCCTCTGGTGGGACACGCCCCTACGAGCAGTACTTC. The chain has TRBV6-6 and TRBJ2-7; D is possibly TRBD1 (6 bases). There are 17 residues in the CDR3. Trimming shortened V by 4 bases and J by 2 bases, and 21 bases separated the two germline ends. Germline V CDR1 and CDR2: MNHNY, SVGAGI (reference sequence).

The chain joins TRBV19 to TRBJ2-7; D not resolved. The germline CDR1 and CDR2 sequences are LNHDA and SQIVND (reference sequence). Trimming pared 2 bases from V and 2 bases from J, leaving 10 bases between. The CDR3 runs to 14 residues. CDR3 sequence: CASSISPDAYEQYF. As DNA, the CDR3 is TGTGCCAGTAGTATATCCCCGGACGCCTACGAGCAGTACTTC.

The V call is TRBV2, the J call TRBJ2-1, with 8 bases that match TRBD1. The CDR3 runs 15 residues. Trimming took 7 bases from V and 3 from J; bases not matched to a gene: 8. Germline V gives CDR1 SNHLY, CDR2 FYNNEI. The DNA for the CDR3 is TGTGCCAGCACTCGGGACAGGTTAGGCTACAATGAGCAGTTCTTC. It encodes CASTRDRLGYNEQFF.

The table lists this clonotype with a few counts. The chain combines TRBV7-6 with TRBJ2-7, with a weak D call TRBD1 (6 bases). Germline V CDR1 and CDR2: SGHVS, FNYEAQ. V shed 2 bases and J shed 6 bases, with 8 bases lying between them. CDR3 length: 12 amino acids. CDR3 sequence: CASSLRGFEQYF. Written as DNA, the CDR3 is TGTGCCAGCAGCTTAAGGGGGTTCGAGCAGTACTTC.

This clonotype was detected once. The chain has TRBV7-9 and TRBJ1-3; 8 bases line up with TRBD1. From germline, CDR1 is SEHNR and CDR2 FQNEAQ (reference sequence). With 5 bases clipped from V and 3 bases from J, the junction kept 6 bases outside the gene matches. CDR3 length equals 15 residues. CDR3 sequence reads: CASSPTGGNGNTIYF. The CDR3 nucleotides are TGTGCCAGCAGCCCAACAGGGGGAAATGGAAACACCATATATTTT.

This clonotype has at least ten counts. The chain has TRBV28 and TRBJ2-7; TRBD2 might be the D (5 bases). V lost 5 bases, J lost 3 bases, and 11 bases lay in between. Germline V gene sequence: CDR1 MDHEN, CDR2 SYDVKM. The CDR3 runs 13 residues. For the CDR3, the DNA is TGTGCCAGCAGTGTAGGACTCCACTACGAGCAGTACTTC. It specifies CASSVGLHYEQYF.

This clonotype was counted once. This chain connects TRBV28 to TRBJ1-5, with 12 bases fitting TRBD1. Germline V gives CDR1 MDHEN, CDR2 SYDVKM. The CDR3 spans 17 residues. J was trimmed by 3 bases and V by 7 bases; bases with no gene match: 10. The CDR3 spells CASIGTGGRQYNQPQHF. DNA of the CDR3: TGTGCCAGCATAGGGACAGGGGGCAGACAGTACAATCAGCCCCAGCATTTT.

The chain uses TRBV7-2 and TRBJ2-3; D gene ambiguous. CDR3 length: 15 amino acids. Germline CDR1 SGHTA, CDR2 FQGNSA. Trimming took 1 base from V and 0 from J, leaving 8 bases between them. The CDR3: CASSLETRSTDTQYF. CDR3 bases: TGTGCCAGCAGCTTAGAGACCCGTAGCACAGATACGCAGTATTTT.